This T cell receptor (beta chain) was documented in a study of blood T cell repertoires in COVID-19. Across the study: COVID-19 samples, acute and convalescent, were from the United States, Italy and Spain. T cells, B-cell-depleted T cells, or PBMCs supplied cDNA or gDNA.

The authors' processing: Cell counts per sample came from amplifying reference gene primers. Measured with immunoSEQ multiplex PCR; TCRdb has only the in-frame clones, and not every one. The V and J calls and clone size are taken from that table; D and trimming were inferred from the DNA. The sample has 90,000 or so clones; approximately 91% are singletons. This CDR3 has 17 residues. Germline lookup yields CDR1 MNHNS and CDR2 SASEGT. The ends were cut back, 3 bases at V and 5 bases at J, with 23 bases in the middle. This sequence joins TRBV6-1 and TRBJ2-7, with D maybe TRBD1 (7 bases). This TCR derives from a human donor with active COVID-19. The donor label of this sample is uncertain. Sequences were obtained from peripheral blood. The CDR3 region has the DNA TGTGCCAGCAGTGACCACTGGAGGGGGCGCGGTTCTCACGAGCAGTACTTC. Amino acids: CASSDHWRGRGSHEQYF.